The T cell receptor (beta chain) described here comes from a study of T-cell memory formation after mild COVID-19. The study, taken as a whole, reports: A second wave expanding day 15 to 37 was CD4+-biased; contracting clones were balanced. Certain responding clones were present in pre-infection memory, suggesting participation of cross-reactive memory. Of the contracting clones, CD4+ ones lay mainly in CM and EM, and CD8+ ones in EMRA.

The length of the CDR3 is 14 residues. Germline V gene sequence: CDR1 SGHRS, CDR2 YFSETQ. V was shortened by 0 bases and J by 0 bases, with 6 bases between the two germline ends. With constant-segment primers, 5'RACE yielded cDNA libraries of TCR alpha and TCR beta that carried sample barcodes and UMIs. TCRdb re-derived calls from the 5' RACE reads in MiXCR, one entry per CDR3 protein. The table has approximately 260,000 distinct CDR3 sequences, about 16% seen once; the top ten hold around 3.4%. This clonotype was recorded a few times. Its specificity is not known. Sequencing was performed on PBMCs or a T cell subset sorted from them (not recorded which). This sequence joins TRBV5-1 and TRBJ2-5; a possible D gene is TRBD2 (5 bases). The receptor was isolated from a man between 18 and 35 years old who had mild COVID-19 (a few samples of this study predate the infection). Cell type and time point are not known. The CDR3 DNA follows: TGCGCCAGCAGCTTGGCGGGGTACCAAGAGACCCAGTACTTC. Its protein is CASSLAGYQETQYF.